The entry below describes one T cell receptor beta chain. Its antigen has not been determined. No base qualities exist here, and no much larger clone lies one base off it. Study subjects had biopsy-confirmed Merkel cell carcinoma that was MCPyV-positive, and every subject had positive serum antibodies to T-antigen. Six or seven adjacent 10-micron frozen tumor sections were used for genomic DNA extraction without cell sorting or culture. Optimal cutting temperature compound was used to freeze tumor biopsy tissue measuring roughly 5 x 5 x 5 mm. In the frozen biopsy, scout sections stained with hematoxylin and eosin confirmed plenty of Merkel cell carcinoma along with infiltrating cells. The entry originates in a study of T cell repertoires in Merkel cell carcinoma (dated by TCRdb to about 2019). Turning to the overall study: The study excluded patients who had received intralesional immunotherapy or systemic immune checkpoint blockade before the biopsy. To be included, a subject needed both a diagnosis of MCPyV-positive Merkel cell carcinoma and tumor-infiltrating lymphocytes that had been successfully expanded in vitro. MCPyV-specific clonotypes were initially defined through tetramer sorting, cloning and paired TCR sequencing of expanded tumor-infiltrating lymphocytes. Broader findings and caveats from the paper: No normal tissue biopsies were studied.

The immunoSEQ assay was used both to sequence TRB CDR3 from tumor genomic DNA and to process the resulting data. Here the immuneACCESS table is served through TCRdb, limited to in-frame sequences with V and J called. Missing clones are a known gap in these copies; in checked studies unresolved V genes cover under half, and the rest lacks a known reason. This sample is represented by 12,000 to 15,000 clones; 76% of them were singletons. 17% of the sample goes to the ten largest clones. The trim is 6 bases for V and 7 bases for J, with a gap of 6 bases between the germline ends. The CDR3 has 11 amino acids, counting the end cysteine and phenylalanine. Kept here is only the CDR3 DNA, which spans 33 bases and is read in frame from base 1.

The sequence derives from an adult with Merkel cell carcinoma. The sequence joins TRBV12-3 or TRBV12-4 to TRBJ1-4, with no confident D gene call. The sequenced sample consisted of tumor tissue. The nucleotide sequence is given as TGTGCCAGCAGCCTAGCTGAAAAACTGTTTTTT. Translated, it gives CASSLAEKLFF.